The present TCR beta chain was sequenced within a study of T cell responses to AZD1222 COVID-19 vaccine. The repertoire was sequenced with immunoSEQ multiplex PCR; TCRdb's copy has only in-frame clones and lacks some. The table has approximately 84,000 clones, about 80% seen once. Findings of the study overall: Donors were mostly white British, more females; clonal diversity possibly underestimated. Increases in Spike-specific TCR breadth and depth were seen after two AZD1222 doses.

The CDR3 totals 13 residues. Per the germline V gene, CDR1 is SQVTM and CDR2 is ANQGSEA. Trimming left V 8 bases short and J 3 bases short, with 16 bases between. For this clone: Its antigen is undetermined.

Source: peripheral blood, taken 28 days after the second AZD1222 dose. The clonotype originates from an adult who received the AZD1222 COVID-19 vaccine. The V gene is TRBV29-1, the J gene TRBJ1-1; tentatively, D is TRBD1 (6 bases). The CDR3 spells CSTRQERYTEAFF. The CDR3 bases are TGCAGCACCCGACAGGAACGGTACACTGAAGCTTTCTTT.